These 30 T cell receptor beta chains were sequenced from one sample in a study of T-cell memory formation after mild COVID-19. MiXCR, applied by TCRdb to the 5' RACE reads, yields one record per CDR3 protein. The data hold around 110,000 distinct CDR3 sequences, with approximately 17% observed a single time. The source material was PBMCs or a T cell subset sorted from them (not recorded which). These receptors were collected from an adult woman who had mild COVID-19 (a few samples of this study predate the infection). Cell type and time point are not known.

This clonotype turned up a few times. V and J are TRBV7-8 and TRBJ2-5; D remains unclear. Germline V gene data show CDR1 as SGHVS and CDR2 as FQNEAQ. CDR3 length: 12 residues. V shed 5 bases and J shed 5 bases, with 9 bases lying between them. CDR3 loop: CASSPDGETQYF. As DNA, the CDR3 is TGTGCCAGCAGCCCCGACGGGGAGACCCAGTACTTC.

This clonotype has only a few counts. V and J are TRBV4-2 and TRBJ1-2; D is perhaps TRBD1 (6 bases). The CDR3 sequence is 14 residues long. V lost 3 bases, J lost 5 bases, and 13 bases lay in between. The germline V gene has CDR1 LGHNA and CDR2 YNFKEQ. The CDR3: CASSHRQEGYGYTF. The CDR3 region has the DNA TGTGCCAGCAGCCACCGACAGGAAGGGTATGGCTACACCTTC.

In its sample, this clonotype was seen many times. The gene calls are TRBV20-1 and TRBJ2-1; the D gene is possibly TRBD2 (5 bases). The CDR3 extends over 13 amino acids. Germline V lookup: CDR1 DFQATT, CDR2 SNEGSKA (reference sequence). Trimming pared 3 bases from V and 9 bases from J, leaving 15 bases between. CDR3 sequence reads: CSASLAGVGEQFF. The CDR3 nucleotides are TGCAGTGCTAGCCTAGCAGGTGTGGGTGAGCAGTTCTTC.

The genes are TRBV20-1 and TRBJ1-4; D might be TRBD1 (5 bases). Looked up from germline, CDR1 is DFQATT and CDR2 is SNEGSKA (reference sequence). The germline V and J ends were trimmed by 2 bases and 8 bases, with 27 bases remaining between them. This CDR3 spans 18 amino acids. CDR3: CSARPGLNRPVEYEKLFF. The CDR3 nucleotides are TGCAGTGCTAGACCGGGACTTAACAGGCCGGTTGAGTACGAAAAACTGTTTTTT.

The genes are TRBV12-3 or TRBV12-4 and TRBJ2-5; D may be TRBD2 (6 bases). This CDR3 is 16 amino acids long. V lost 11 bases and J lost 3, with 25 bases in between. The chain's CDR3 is CASSPPIYGGKETQYF. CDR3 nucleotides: TGTGCCTCATCCCCCCCCATCTACGGGGGAAAAGAGACCCAGTACTTC.

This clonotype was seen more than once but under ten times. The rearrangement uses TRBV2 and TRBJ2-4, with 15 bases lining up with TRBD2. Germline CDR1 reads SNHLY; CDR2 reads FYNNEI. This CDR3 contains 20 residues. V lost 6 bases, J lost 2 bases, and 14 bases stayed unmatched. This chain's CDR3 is CASSPGLAGGPTRTKNIQYF. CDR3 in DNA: TGTGCCAGCAGCCCGGGACTAGCGGGAGGCCCGACCCGAACCAAAAACATTCAGTACTTC. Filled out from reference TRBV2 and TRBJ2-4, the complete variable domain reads EPEVTQTPSHQVTQMGQEVILRCVPISNHLYFYWYRQILGQKVEFLVSFYNNEISEKSEIFDDQFSVERPDGSNFTLKIRSTKLEDSAMYFCASSPGLAGGPTRTKNIQYFGAGTRLSVL.

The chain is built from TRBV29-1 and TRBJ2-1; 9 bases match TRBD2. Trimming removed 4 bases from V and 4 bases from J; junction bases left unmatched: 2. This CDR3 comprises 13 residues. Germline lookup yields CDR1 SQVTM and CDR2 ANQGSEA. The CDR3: CSVASGTYNEQFF. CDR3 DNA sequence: TGCAGCGTTGCTAGCGGGACATACAATGAGCAGTTCTTC.

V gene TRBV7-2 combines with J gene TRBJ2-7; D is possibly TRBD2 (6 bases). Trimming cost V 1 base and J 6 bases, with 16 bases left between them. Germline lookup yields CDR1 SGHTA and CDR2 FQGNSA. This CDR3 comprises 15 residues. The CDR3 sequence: CASSLDGASVTEQYF. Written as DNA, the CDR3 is TGTGCCAGCAGCTTAGATGGAGCTAGCGTTACCGAGCAGTACTTC.

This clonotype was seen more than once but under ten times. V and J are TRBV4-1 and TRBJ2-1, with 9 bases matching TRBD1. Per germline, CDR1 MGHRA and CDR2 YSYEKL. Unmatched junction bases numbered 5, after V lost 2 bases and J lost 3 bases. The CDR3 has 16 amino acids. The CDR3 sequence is CASSQPGTGFYNEQFF. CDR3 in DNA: TGCGCCAGCAGCCAACCCGGGACAGGGTTCTACAATGAGCAGTTCTTC.

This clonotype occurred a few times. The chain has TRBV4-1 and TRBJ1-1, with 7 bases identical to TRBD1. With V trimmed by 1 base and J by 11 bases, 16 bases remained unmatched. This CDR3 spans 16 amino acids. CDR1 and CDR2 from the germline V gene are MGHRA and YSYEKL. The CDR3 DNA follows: TGCGCCAGCAGCCAAGTCCCCGACAGGGAGGGTTTGAGGGCTTTCTTT. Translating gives CASSQVPDREGLRAFF.

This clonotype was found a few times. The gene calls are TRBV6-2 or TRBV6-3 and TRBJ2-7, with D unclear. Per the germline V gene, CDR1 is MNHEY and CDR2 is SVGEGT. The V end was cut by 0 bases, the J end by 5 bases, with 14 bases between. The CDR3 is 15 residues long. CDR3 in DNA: TGTGCCAGCAGTTACTCGAAAGGGTACGACCACGAGCAGTACTTC. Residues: CASSYSKGYDHEQYF.

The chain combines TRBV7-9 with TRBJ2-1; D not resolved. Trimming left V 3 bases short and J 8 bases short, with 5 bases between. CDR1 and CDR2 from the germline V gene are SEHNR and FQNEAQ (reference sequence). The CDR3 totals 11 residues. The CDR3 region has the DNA TGTGCCAGCAGCTTCTCTTATGAGCAGTTCTTC. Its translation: CASSFSYEQFF.

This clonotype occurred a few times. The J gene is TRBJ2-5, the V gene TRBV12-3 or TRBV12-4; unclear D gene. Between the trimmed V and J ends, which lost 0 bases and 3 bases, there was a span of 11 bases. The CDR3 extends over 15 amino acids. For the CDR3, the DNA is TGTGCCAGCAGTTTAGCGGGGATGGCAAAAGAGACCCAGTACTTC. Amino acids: CASSLAGMAKETQYF.

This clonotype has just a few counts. The CDR3 bases are TGCGCCAGCAGCTTGGTTCCGGGGGTCCTGAACACTGAAGCTTTCTTT. Amino acid sequence: CASSLVPGVLNTEAFF. The rearrangement joins TRBV5-1 to TRBJ1-1, with a possible D match to TRBD1 (5 bases). V lost 0 bases, J lost 0 bases, and 12 bases lay in between. Per germline, CDR1 SGHRS and CDR2 YFSETQ. The CDR3 covers 16 residues.

Here the CDR3 DNA reads TGCAGCGCCCGGACAGGGGGCTCCGAAGCTTTCTTT. It is translated as CSARTGGSEAFF. The chain is built from TRBV29-1 and TRBJ1-1; 11 nucleotides line up with TRBD1. The germline V gene encodes CDR1 SQVTM and CDR2 ANQGSEA. Trimming took 7 bases from V and 8 from J; bases not matched to a gene: 6. This CDR3 spans 12 amino acids.

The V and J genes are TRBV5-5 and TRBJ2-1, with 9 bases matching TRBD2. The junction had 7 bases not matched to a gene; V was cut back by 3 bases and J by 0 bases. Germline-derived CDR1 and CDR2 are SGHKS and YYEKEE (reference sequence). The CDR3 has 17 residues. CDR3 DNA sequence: TGTGCCAGCAGCTGGGAGGGTAGCGGGAGCTCCTACAATGAGCAGTTCTTC. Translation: CASSWEGSGSSYNEQFF.

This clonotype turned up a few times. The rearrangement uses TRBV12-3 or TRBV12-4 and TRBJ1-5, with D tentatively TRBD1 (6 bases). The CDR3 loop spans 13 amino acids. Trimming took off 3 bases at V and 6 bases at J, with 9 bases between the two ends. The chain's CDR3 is CASSFGGSQPQHF. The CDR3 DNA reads TGTGCCAGCAGTTTTGGGGGCTCTCAGCCCCAGCATTTT.

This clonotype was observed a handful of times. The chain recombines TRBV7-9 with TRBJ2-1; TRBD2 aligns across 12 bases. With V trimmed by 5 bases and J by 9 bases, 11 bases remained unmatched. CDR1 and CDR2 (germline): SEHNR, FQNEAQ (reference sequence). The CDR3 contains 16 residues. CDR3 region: CASSPVTGLAGSEQFF. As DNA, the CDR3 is TGTGCCAGCAGCCCAGTGACGGGACTAGCGGGTTCTGAGCAGTTCTTC.

The CDR3 region has the DNA TGTGCCAGCAGCTCAGGACTAGGGGACTCTGGAGAGCAGTTCTTC. Amino acid sequence: CASSSGLGDSGEQFF. This chain joins TRBV7-9 and TRBJ2-1; TRBD2 matches at 7 bases. V gave up 4 bases and J gave up 10 bases; unmatched junction bases: 13. The CDR3 covers 15 residues. CDR1 and CDR2 from the germline V gene are SEHNR and FQNEAQ (reference sequence).

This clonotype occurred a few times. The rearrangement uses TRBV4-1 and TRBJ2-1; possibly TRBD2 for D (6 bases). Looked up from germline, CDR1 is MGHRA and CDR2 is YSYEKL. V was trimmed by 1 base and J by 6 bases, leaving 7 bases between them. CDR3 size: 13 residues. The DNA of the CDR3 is TGCGCCAGCAGCCAAGGACTAGTCAATGAGCAGTTCTTC. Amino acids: CASSQGLVNEQFF.

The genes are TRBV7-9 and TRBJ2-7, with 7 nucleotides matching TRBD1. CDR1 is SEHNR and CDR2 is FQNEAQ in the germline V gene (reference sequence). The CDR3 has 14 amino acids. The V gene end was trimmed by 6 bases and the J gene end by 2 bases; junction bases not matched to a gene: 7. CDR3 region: CASRSGTDPYEQYF. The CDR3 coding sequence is TGTGCCAGCAGGTCCGGGACAGATCCCTACGAGCAGTACTTC.

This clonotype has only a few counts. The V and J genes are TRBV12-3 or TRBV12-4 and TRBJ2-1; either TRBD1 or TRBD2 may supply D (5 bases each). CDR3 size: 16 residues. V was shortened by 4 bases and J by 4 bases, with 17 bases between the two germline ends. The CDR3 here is CASSSPHRDEYNEQFF. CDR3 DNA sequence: TGTGCCAGCAGTTCCCCCCACCGGGACGAATACAATGAGCAGTTCTTC.

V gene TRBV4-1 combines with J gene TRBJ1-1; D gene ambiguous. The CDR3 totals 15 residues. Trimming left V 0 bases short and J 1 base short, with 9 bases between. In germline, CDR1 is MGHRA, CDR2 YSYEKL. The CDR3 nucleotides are TGCGCCAGCAGCCAAGACGAGGGTAGGAACACTGAAGCTTTCTTT. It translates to CASSQDEGRNTEAFF.

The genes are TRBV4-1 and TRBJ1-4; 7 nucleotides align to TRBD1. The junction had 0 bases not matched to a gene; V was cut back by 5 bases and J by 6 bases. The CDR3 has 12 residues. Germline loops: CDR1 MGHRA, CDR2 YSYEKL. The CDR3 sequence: CASSGTDEKLFF. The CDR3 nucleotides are TGCGCCAGCAGCGGGACAGATGAAAAACTGTTTTTT.

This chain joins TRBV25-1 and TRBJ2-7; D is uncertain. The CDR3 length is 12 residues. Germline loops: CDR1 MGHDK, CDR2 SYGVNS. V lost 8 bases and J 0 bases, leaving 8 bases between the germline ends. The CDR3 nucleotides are TGTGCCAGCCGGGCCGCCTCCTACGAGCAGTACTTC. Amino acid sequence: CASRAASYEQYF.

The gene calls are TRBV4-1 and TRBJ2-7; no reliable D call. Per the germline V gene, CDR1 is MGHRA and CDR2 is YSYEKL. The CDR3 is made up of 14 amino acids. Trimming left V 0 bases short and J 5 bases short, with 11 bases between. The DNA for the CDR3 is TGCGCCAGCAGCCAAGACGCCAGTACCGACGAGCAGTACTTC. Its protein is CASSQDASTDEQYF.

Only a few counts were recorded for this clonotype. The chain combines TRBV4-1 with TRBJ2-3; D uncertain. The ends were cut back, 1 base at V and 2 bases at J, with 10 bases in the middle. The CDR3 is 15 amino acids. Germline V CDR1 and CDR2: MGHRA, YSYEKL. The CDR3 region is CASSQASAYTDTQYF. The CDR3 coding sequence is TGCGCCAGCAGCCAAGCCAGCGCCTACACAGATACGCAGTATTTT.

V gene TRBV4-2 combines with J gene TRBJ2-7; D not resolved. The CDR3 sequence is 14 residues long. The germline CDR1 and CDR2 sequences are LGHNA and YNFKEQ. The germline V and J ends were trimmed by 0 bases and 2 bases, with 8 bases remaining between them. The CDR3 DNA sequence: TGTGCCAGCAGCCAAGATGGAGCAACCTACGAGCAGTACTTC. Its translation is CASSQDGATYEQYF.

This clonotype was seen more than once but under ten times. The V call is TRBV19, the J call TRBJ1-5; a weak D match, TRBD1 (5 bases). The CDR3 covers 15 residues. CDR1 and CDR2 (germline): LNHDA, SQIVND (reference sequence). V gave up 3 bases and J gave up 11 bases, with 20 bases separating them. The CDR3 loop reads CASSIWGKGVEAQHF. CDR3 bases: TGTGCCAGTAGTATTTGGGGCAAAGGTGTTGAGGCCCAGCATTTT.

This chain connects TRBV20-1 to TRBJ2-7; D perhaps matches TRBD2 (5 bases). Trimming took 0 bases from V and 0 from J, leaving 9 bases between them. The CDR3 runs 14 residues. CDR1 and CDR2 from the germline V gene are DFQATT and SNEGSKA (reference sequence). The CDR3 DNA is TGCAGTGCTAGAGACCGCGGGTACTCCTACGAGCAGTACTTC. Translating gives CSARDRGYSYEQYF.